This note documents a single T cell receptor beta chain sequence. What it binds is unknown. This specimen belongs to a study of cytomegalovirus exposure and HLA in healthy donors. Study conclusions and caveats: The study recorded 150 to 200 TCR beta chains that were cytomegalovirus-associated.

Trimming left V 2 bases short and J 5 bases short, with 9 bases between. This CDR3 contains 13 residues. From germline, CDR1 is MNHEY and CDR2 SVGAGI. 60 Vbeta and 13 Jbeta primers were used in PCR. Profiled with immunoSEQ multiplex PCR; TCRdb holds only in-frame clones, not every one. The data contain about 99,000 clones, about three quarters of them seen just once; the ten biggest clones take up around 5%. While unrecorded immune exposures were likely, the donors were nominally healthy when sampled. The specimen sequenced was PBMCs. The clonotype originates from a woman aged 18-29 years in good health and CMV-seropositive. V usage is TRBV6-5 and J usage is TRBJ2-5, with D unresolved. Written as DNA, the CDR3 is TGTGCCAGCAGTTACGGGCGAATTGAGACCCAGTACTTC. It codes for CASSYGRIETQYF.